These 29 T cell receptor beta chains were all obtained from the same sample, sequenced in a study of T cell repertoires in cytomegalovirus infection. One entry per CDR3 protein results from TCRdb running MiXCR on the reads. The table lists 250,000 to 300,000 distinct CDR3 sequences, roughly 24% of them singletons. Sequencing was done on a sample of PBMCs. The receptors stem from a human donor in good health (CMV status not recorded). Some clones in this sample may be carry-over from other donors' samples.

This clonotype has just a few counts. V and J are TRBV10-3 and TRBJ1-5, with TRBD1 matching 8 bases. The CDR3 contains 14 residues. Germline trimming cut 11 bases from V and 1 base from J; bases unmatched to any gene: 7. Germline V gene sequence: CDR1 ENHRY, CDR2 SYGVKD. The CDR3 DNA reads as TGTGCCTCAAATCAGGGGGCGAGCAATCAGCCCCAGCATTTT. This sequence encodes CASNQGASNQPQHF.

CDR3 DNA sequence: TGTGCCAGCAGCCAAGGGGACCAGGCAAGCTATGGCTACACCTTC. This codes for CASSQGDQASYGYTF. V is TRBV14 and J is TRBJ1-2; maybe TRBD1 (5 bases). CDR1 is SGHDN, CDR2 FVKESK, per germline. The CDR3 has 15 residues. V was cut by 1 base and J by 4 bases, with 13 bases left in between.

This clonotype was observed at least ten times. This chain links TRBV4-3 with TRBJ2-1; no clear D. V shed 0 bases and J shed 8 bases, with 5 bases lying between them. The CDR3 consists of 12 residues. Germline lookup yields CDR1 LGHNA and CDR2 YSLEER. The CDR3 nucleotides are TGCGCCAGCAGCCAAGATTGGCATGAGCAGTTCTTC. Translation gives CASSQDWHEQFF.

This chain's CDR3 is CASSLGGTTVNEQYF. As DNA, the CDR3 is TGTGCCAGTAGCCTAGGCGGCACGACAGTTAACGAGCAGTACTTC. The chain is built from TRBV19 and TRBJ2-7; tentatively, D is TRBD1 (5 bases). Trimming left V 6 bases short and J 5 bases short, with 20 bases between. CDR1 LNHDA and CDR2 SQIVND come from the germline V gene (reference sequence). CDR3 length: 15 residues.

This clonotype was observed a few times. V usage is TRBV6-1 and J usage is TRBJ2-2; D is ambiguous. The germline CDR1 and CDR2 sequences are MNHNS and SASEGT. V lost 5 bases to trimming and J lost 4 bases, with 11 bases between them. The CDR3 runs 14 residues. The CDR3 bases are TGTGCCAGCAGTACGGGCCTCATCACCGGGGAGCTGTTTTTT. Translating gives CASSTGLITGELFF.

This clonotype was picked up a small number of times. The genes are TRBV28 and TRBJ1-1, with D possibly being TRBD1 (6 bases). Germline V gives CDR1 MDHEN, CDR2 SYDVKM. This CDR3 is built from 14 residues. V was clipped by 6 bases and J by 4 bases, with 15 bases between them. The chain's CDR3 is CASRPTGIGTEAFF. The DNA for the CDR3 is TGTGCCAGCAGACCGACAGGCATCGGCACTGAAGCTTTCTTT.

The chain combines TRBV20-1 with TRBJ2-3; a possible D gene is TRBD1 (5 bases). The ends were cut back, 5 bases at V and 0 bases at J, with 12 bases in the middle. The CDR3 sequence is 14 residues long. The V gene's germline CDR1 is DFQATT and CDR2 SNEGSKA (reference sequence). This CDR3 is CSASKGASTDTQYF. As DNA, the CDR3 is TGCAGTGCTTCCAAAGGGGCTAGCACAGATACGCAGTATTTT.

CDR3 in amino acids: CATSERQDNEQFF. CDR3 in DNA: TGTGCCACCAGTGAGCGTCAGGACAATGAGCAGTTCTTC. The chain has TRBV24-1 and TRBJ2-1; D unclear. This CDR3 has 13 residues. V dropped 4 bases and J dropped 5 bases, with 8 bases sitting between them. Germline-derived CDR1 and CDR2 are KGHDR and SFDVKD.

This chain links TRBV6-2 or TRBV6-3 with TRBJ1-5, with D possibly TRBD1 on 6 matching bases. CDR1 and CDR2 (germline): MNHEY, SVGEGT. CDR3 length equals 15 residues. Trimming pared 0 bases from V and 7 bases from J, leaving 13 bases between. The CDR3 reads CASSYSDRGTQPQHF. The DNA of the CDR3 is TGTGCCAGCAGTTACTCGGACAGAGGCACCCAGCCCCAGCATTTT.

Many counts were recorded for this clonotype. The rearrangement uses TRBV11-2 and TRBJ2-1; either TRBD1 or TRBD2 may supply D (5 bases each). The CDR3 loop spans 14 amino acids. Germline CDR1 and CDR2: SGHAT and FQNNGV. V lost 5 bases and J 2 bases, leaving 10 bases between the germline ends. Here the CDR3 reads CASSQGRTYNEQFF. CDR3 sequence (DNA): TGTGCCAGCAGCCAGGGACGAACCTACAATGAGCAGTTCTTC.

This clonotype has more than one count but fewer than ten. The chain uses TRBV27 and TRBJ2-3, with D hard to call. CDR3 length equals 14 residues. Germline values: CDR1 MNHEY, CDR2 SMNVEV (reference sequence). V lost 5 bases and J lost 2, with 11 bases in between. The CDR3 DNA sequence: TGTGCCAGCAGTCCGTGGGATAACACAGATACGCAGTATTTT. It encodes CASSPWDNTDTQYF.

The V call is TRBV19, the J call TRBJ2-2; D is tentatively TRBD1 or TRBD2 (6 bases each). Germline CDR1 and CDR2: LNHDA and SQIVND (reference sequence). The CDR3 extends over 15 amino acids. Trimming shortened V by 5 bases and J by 5 bases, and 15 bases separated the two germline ends. Here the CDR3 reads CASSPSGAMTGELFF. The CDR3 bases are TGTGCCAGTAGTCCGTCGGGGGCTATGACCGGGGAGCTGTTTTTT.

This clonotype was counted at least ten times. This sequence joins TRBV7-2 and TRBJ1-4; D unclear. Germline V lookup: CDR1 SGHTA, CDR2 FQGNSA. CDR3 size: 14 residues. Trimming took off 5 bases at V and 4 bases at J, with 11 bases between the two ends. CDR3 loop: CASSLRDDNEKLFF. As DNA, the CDR3 is TGTGCCAGCAGCCTTCGTGATGATAATGAAAAACTGTTTTTT.

CDR3: CSARVGGGRGYTF. CDR3 bases: TGCAGTGCTAGAGTCGGGGGAGGGCGAGGCTACACCTTC. The chain employs TRBV20-1 and TRBJ1-2, with D maybe TRBD1 (5 bases). Trimming shortened V by 1 base and J by 8 bases, and 14 bases separated the two germline ends. The germline V gene encodes CDR1 DFQATT and CDR2 SNEGSKA (reference sequence). CDR3 length: 13 amino acids.

The CDR3 reads CSAPDQRRETQYF. CDR3 in DNA: TGCAGTGCTCCAGACCAGAGGCGAGAGACCCAGTACTTC. The chain carries TRBV20-1 and TRBJ2-5; D unresolved. The length of the CDR3 is 13 residues. V was clipped by 5 bases and J by 4 bases, with 14 bases between them. Germline V gene data show CDR1 as DFQATT and CDR2 as SNEGSKA (reference sequence).

This clonotype was seen a handful of times. V usage is TRBV5-3 and J usage is TRBJ1-2, with 7 positions matching TRBD1. TRBV5-3 is classed as an ORF, of uncertain function. The CDR3 consists of 12 residues. The V and J ends lost 8 bases and 7 bases, in that order; junction bases with no gene match: 8. The CDR3 DNA is TGTGCCAGCAGCCTCGGGACAGCTGGCTACACCTTC. Protein product: CASSLGTAGYTF.

In this sample, this clonotype turned up many times. The chain combines TRBV7-2 with TRBJ2-3; 8 bases are a match to TRBD2. The CDR3 runs to 17 residues. From germline, CDR1 is SGHTA and CDR2 FQGNSA. Unmatched junction bases numbered 10, after V lost 2 bases and J lost 3 bases. DNA of the CDR3: TGTGCCAGCAGCTTACGTTCGGGAGGGCCAATAACAGATACGCAGTATTTT. It specifies CASSLRSGGPITDTQYF.

The V and J genes are TRBV3-1 and TRBJ2-1; D might be TRBD2 (5 bases). Germline loops: CDR1 LGHDT, CDR2 YNNKEL (reference sequence). Trimming took 2 bases from V and 10 from J, leaving 21 bases between them. The CDR3 consists of 16 residues. CDR3 in DNA: TGTGCCAGCAGCCAAAACGGGATCTGGACCGCAAACGAGCAGTTCTTC. Its translation is CASSQNGIWTANEQFF.

V is TRBV5-1 and J is TRBJ1-1, with D maybe TRBD1 (6 bases). CDR3 length: 14 amino acids. The V and J ends lost 0 bases and 5 bases respectively, with 11 bases between them. Germline loops: CDR1 SGHRS, CDR2 YFSETQ. CDR3 nucleotide sequence: TGCGCCAGCAGCTTGGAGCAGGGGAGGACTGAAGCTTTCTTT. Translated: CASSLEQGRTEAFF.

This clonotype was seen ten or more times. The CDR3 here is CASTVGLNTEAFF. The CDR3 DNA sequence: TGTGCCAGCACCGTCGGACTGAACACTGAAGCTTTCTTT. The rearrangement links TRBV11-2 to TRBJ1-1, with no clear D. This CDR3 comprises 13 residues. Deletions cut 7 bases from V and 0 bases from J, with 9 bases between. From germline, CDR1 is SGHAT and CDR2 FQNNGV.

In its sample, this clonotype was seen once. The chain uses TRBV10-3 and TRBJ2-3; a possible D gene is TRBD2 (5 bases). The CDR3 consists of 13 residues. V lost 10 bases and J lost 2, with 13 bases in between. Germline lookup yields CDR1 ENHRY and CDR2 SYGVKD. The CDR3 DNA reads TGTGCCACCCGGACTGAAGACACAGATACGCAGTATTTT. It yields the protein CATRTEDTDTQYF.

This clonotype was found a few times. The rearrangement uses TRBV28 and TRBJ1-5, with a weak D call TRBD1 (5 bases). Per the germline V gene, CDR1 is MDHEN and CDR2 is SYDVKM. The CDR3 extends over 14 amino acids. The V end lost 6 bases, the J end lost 7 bases, and 16 bases lay between the germline ends. For the CDR3, the DNA is TGTGCCAGCAGCGGGACCGTCCTCCGGCAGCCCCAGCATTTT. Its protein product is CASSGTVLRQPQHF.

This clonotype was picked up a small number of times. V and J are TRBV6-2 or TRBV6-3 and TRBJ2-5, with 10 bases fitting TRBD2. Germline trimming cut 1 base from V and 1 base from J; bases unmatched to any gene: 9. Germline V CDR1 and CDR2: MNHEY, SVGEGT. The CDR3 totals 18 residues. The CDR3 is CASSYYSGRTNPQETQYF. CDR3 DNA sequence: TGTGCCAGCAGTTACTATAGCGGGAGGACCAATCCCCAAGAGACCCAGTACTTC.

This clonotype occurred a few times. The chain links TRBV29-1 to TRBJ1-2; 7 bases line up with TRBD1. Germline V lookup: CDR1 SQVTM, CDR2 ANQGSEA. V dropped 7 bases and J dropped 4; count of bases not matched to a gene: 12. The CDR3 runs to 14 residues. CDR3 region: CSARQGLDLYGYTF. In DNA form, the CDR3 reads TGCAGCGCCAGACAGGGCCTGGATCTCTATGGCTACACCTTC.

This clonotype was seen repeatedly, ten times or more. This chain connects TRBV7-2 to TRBJ2-1; D remains unclear. Germline V CDR1 and CDR2: SGHTA, FQGNSA. This CDR3 region has 12 residues. V lost 3 bases to trimming and J lost 4 bases, with 4 bases between them. CDR3 region: CASSLDYNEQFF. The CDR3 region has the DNA TGTGCCAGCAGCTTGGATTACAATGAGCAGTTCTTC.

V usage is TRBV2 and J usage is TRBJ2-2; TRBD2 matches at 8 bases. Looked up from germline, CDR1 is SNHLY and CDR2 is FYNNEI. This CDR3 region has 13 residues. J was trimmed by 6 bases and V by 7 bases; bases with no gene match: 4. CDR3 region: CASKEREPGELFF. As DNA, the CDR3 is TGTGCCAGCAAGGAGCGGGAGCCCGGGGAGCTGTTTTTT.

Regarding this clonotype: A junction end diverges from the germline sequence, so it may reflect a read error. CDR3 nucleotide sequence: TGTGCCAGCAGCTTATCTTCCTACGGGCAGTACTTC. This translates into CASSLSSYGQYF. The chain joins TRBV7-2 to TRBJ2-7; D uncertain. The CDR3 covers 12 residues. The germline gives CDR1 SGHTA, CDR2 FQGNSA.

At least ten counts were recorded for this clonotype. The chain is built from TRBV7-8 and TRBJ2-3, with no clear D. Between the trimmed V and J ends, which lost 4 bases and 5 bases, there was a span of 10 bases. CDR1 and CDR2 from the germline V gene are SGHVS and FQNEAQ. The CDR3 extends over 13 amino acids. In nucleotides, the CDR3 is TGTGCCAGCAGCTCGCAGGATCAAGATACGCAGTATTTT. The encoded protein is CASSSQDQDTQYF.

The chain joins TRBV14 to TRBJ1-5; D is perhaps TRBD1 (5 bases). Germline CDR1 and CDR2: SGHDN and FVKESK. V was pared by 6 bases and J by 6 bases, with 15 bases between. The CDR3 loop spans 14 amino acids. The CDR3 nucleotides are TGTGCCAGCAGGCCCGCCAGGGAGGGTCAGCCCCAGCATTTT. Translated: CASRPAREGQPQHF.